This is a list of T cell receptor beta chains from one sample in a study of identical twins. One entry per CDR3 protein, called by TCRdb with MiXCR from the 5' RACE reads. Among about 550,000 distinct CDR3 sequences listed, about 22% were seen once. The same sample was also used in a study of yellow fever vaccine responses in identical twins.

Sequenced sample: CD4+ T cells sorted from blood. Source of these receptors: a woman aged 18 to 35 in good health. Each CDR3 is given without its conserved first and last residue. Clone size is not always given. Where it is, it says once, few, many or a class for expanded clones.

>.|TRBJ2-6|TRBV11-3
ASTFPGQRSESRGGANVLT
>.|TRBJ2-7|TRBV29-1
SAWTLAGENEQY
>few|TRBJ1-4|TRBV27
ASWAFGGKLF
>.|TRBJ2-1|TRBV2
ASRGRGQGKSSSYNEQF
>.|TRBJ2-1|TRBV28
ASNPASAGSRNEQF
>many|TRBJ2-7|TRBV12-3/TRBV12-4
ASSTRLAATYEQY
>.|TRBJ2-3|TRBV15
ATSRGRGDATDTQY
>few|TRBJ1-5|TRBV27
ASRLTGGDPNQPQH
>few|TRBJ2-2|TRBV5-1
ASTSSPSGELF
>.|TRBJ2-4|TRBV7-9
ASSLARSWIEDIKY
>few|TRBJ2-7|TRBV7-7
ASRPLRDTDYEQY
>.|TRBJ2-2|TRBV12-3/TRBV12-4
ASRPQLLAGGPIGELF
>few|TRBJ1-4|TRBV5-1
ASRTGIGIEKLF
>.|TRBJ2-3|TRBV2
ASSEEGGLESDTQY
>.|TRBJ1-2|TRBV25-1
ASSEYSQANYGYT
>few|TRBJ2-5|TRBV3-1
ASSQDGRGGLETQY
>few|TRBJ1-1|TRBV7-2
ASSRRGPTEAF
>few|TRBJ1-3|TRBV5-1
ASSLDTGASGNTIY
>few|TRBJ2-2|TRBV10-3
AIMSSNTGELF
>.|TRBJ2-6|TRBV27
ASSGGLVGLSGANVLT
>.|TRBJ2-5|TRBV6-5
ASSYPRGTSGDKQETQY
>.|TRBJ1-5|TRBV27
ASSRTGQANRSNQPQH
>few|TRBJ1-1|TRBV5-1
ASSLVGNSNTEAF
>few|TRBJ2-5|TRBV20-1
SAKTHRGRETQY
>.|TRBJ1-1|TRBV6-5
ASSYSSGVNTEAF
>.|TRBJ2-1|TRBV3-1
ASSRRGAVNEQF
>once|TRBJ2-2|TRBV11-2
ASSFQSGELF
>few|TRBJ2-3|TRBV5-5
ASSLLAGPFTDTQY
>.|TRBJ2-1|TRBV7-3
ASSQTSGAYNEQF
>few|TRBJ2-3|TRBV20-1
SARRSGVVSSDTQY
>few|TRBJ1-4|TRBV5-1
ASSLEQGVRKLF
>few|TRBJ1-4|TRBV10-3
ATRQTTNEKLF
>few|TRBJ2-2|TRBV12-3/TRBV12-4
ASERGGSGELF
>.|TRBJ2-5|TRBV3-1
ASSLDSGPTALG
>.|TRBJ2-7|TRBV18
ASSPQSAYEQY
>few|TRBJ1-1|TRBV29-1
SVVWGGDTEAF
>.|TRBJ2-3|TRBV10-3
AISDMTGGTDTQY